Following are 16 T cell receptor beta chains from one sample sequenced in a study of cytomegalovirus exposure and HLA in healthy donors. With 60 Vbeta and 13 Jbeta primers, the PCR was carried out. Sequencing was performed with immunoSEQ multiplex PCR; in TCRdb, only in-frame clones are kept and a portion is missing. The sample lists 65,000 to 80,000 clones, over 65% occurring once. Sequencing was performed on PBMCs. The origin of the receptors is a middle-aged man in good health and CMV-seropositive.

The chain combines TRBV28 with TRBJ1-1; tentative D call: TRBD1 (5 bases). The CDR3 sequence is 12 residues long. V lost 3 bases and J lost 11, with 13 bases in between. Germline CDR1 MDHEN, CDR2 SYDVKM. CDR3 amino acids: CASSFPLGDAFF. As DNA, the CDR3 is TGTGCCAGCAGTTTTCCCTTAGGGGATGCTTTCTTT.

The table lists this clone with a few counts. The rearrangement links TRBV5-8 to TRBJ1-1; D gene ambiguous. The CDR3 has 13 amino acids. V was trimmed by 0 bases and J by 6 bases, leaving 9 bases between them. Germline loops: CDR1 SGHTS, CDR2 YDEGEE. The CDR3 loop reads CASSLEVRAEAFF. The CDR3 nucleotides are TGTGCCAGCAGCTTGGAGGTGAGGGCTGAAGCTTTCTTT.

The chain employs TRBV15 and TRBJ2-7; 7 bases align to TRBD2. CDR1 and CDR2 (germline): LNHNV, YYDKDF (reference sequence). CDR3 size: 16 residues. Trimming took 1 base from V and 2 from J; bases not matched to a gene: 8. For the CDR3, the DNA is TGTGCCACCAGCAGAGGGAGCGGGGCGCCAACCTACGAGCAGTACTTC. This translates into CATSRGSGAPTYEQYF. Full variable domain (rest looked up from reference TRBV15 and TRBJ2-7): DAMVIQNPRYQVTQFGKPVTLSCSQTLNHNVMYWYQQKSSQAPKLLFHYYDKDFNNEADTPDNFQSRRPNTSFCFLDIRSPGLGDTAMYLCATSRGSGAPTYEQYFGPGTRLTVT.

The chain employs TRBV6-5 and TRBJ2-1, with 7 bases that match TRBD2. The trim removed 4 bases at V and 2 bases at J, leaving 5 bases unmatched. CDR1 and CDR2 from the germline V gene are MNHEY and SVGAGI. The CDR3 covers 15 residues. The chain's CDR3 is CASSLGAGAYNEQFF. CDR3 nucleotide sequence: TGTGCCAGCAGTTTAGGGGCGGGGGCCTACAATGAGCAGTTCTTC.

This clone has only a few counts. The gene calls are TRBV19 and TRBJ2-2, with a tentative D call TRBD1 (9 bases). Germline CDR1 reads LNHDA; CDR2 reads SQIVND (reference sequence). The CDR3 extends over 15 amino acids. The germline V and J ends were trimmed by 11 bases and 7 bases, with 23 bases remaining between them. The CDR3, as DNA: TGTGCCTGTAAAGCGGGGGACAGGGAAGTCGGGGAGCTGTTTTTT. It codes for CACKAGDREVGELFF.

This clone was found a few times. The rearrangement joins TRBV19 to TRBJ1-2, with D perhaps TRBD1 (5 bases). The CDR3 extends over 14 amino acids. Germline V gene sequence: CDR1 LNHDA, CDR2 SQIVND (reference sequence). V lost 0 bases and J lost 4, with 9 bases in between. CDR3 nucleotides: TGTGCCAGTAGTATAGAACGCAGGGTCTATGGCTACACCTTC. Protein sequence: CASSIERRVYGYTF.

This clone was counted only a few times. This CDR3 is CASRSFRDRLKNIQYF. The DNA for the CDR3 is TGTGCCAGCAGATCCTTCCGGGACAGGCTCAAAAACATTCAGTACTTC. This chain joins TRBV27 and TRBJ2-4; 8 bases are a match to TRBD1. Germline-derived CDR1 and CDR2 are MNHEY and SMNVEV (reference sequence). V lost 6 bases to trimming and J lost 3 bases; unmatched junction nucleotides: 10. The CDR3 runs to 16 residues.

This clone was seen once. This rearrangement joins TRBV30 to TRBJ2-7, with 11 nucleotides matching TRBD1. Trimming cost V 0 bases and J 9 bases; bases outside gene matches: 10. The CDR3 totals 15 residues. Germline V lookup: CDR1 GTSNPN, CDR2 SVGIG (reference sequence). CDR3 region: CAWSVLPGTGGGQYF. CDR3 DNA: TGTGCCTGGAGTGTACTCCCCGGGACAGGGGGAGGGCAGTACTTC.

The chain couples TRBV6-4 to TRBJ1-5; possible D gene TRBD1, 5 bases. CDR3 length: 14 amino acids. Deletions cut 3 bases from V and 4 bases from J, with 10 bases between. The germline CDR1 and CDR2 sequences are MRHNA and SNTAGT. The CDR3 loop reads CASSDNRHNQPQHF. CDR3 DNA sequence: TGTGCCAGCAGTGATAACAGGCATAATCAGCCCCAGCATTTT.

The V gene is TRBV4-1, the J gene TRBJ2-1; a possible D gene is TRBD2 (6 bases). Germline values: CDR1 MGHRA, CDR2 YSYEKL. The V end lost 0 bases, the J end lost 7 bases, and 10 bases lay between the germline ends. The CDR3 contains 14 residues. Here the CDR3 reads CASSQESGENEQFF. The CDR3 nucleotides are TGCGCCAGCAGCCAAGAATCGGGGGAGAATGAGCAGTTCTTC.

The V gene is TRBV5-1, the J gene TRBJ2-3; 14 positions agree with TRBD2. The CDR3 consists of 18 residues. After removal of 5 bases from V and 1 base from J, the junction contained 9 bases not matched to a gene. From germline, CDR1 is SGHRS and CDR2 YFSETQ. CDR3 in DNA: TGCGCCAGCAGTAGGGGGACTAGCGGGAGTCCGGGCACAGATACGCAGTATTTT. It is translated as CASSRGTSGSPGTDTQYF.

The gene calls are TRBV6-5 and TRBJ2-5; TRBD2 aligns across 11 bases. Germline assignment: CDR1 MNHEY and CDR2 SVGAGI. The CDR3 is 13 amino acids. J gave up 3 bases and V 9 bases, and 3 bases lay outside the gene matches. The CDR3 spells CASSGGAEETQYF. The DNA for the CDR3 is TGTGCCAGTAGCGGGGGGGCGGAAGAGACCCAGTACTTC.

CDR3 DNA sequence: TGTGCCAGCAGTTACGGGGCAAATCAGCCCCAGCATTTT. This gives the protein CASSYGANQPQHF. V and J are TRBV6-6 and TRBJ1-5; tentatively, D is TRBD1 (5 bases). CDR1 is MNHNY, CDR2 SVGAGI, per germline (reference sequence). V was cut by 2 bases and J by 4 bases, with 6 bases left in between. This CDR3 region has 13 residues.

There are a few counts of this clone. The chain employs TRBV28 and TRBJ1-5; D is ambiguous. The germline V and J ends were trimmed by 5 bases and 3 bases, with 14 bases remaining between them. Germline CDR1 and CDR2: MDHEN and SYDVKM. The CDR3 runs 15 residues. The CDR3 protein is CASSTTGLFNQPQHF. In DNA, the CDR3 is TGTGCCAGCAGTACTACCGGACTATTCAATCAGCCCCAGCATTTT.

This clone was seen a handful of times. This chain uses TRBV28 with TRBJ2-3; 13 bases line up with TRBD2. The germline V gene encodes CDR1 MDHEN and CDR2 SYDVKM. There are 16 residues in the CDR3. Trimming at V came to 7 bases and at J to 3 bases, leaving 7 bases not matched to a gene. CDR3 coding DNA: TGTGCCAGCACGACCCGACTAGCGGGGGGAACAGATACGCAGTATTTT. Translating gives CASTTRLAGGTDTQYF.

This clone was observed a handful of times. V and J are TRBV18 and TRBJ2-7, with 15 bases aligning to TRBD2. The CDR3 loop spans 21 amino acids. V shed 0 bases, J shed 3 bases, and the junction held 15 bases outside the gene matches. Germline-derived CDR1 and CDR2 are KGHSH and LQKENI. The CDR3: CASSPPTGGGLAGGRDYEQYF. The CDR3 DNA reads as TGTGCCAGCTCACCACCGACCGGAGGCGGACTAGCGGGAGGGCGGGACTACGAGCAGTACTTC.